The 10 T cell receptor beta chains listed next were all sequenced from one sample in a study of CD8+ T cells in alopecia areata (dated by TCRdb to 2016 to 2019). The library was produced with the immunoSEQ multiplex PCR assay. To provide template for TCR sequencing, every sample had RNA extracted and reverse transcribed into cDNA. TCRdb provides this immuneACCESS table in a form limited to in-frame rearrangements. Some clones are lacking; in checked studies, under half of them reflect an unresolved V gene, and why the rest are absent is not known. The table puts 270,000 or so clones in this sample, none counted just once. More than 0.95% of the sample belongs to the ten largest clones. Pooled mouse cutaneous lymph node cells were stained for CD4, CD8alpha, NKG2D, NKG2ACE and other markers and were then sorted on a BD Influx. Sequenced material: CD4+ T cells sorted from a lymph node. These receptors were taken from a C3H/HeJ mouse with alopecia areata. This mouse strain carries MHC haplotype H2-k.

Remarks on this clone: Mouse gene names apply. The read ends 4 residues early relative to the CDR3; the germline J gene fills the gap. This chain links TRBV1 with TRBJ2-7, with 12 positions matching TRBD2. The ends lost 3 bases at V and 2 bases at J; junction bases unmatched: 5. Germline values: CDR1 NSQYPW, CDR2 LRSPGD (reference sequence). The CDR3 has 16 amino acids. The CDR3 is CTCSASGLGGAYEQYF. The DNA read from the CDR3 is TGCACCTGCAGTGCCTCGGGACTGGGGGGCGCCTAT.

On this clone: The genes are named according to mouse. The CDR3 extends 4 residues past the end of the read, so its final part is completed from the germline J gene. V usage is TRBV13-3 and J usage is TRBJ2-2; possible D gene TRBD1, 6 bases. This CDR3 comprises 15 residues. Trimming left V 0 bases short and J 3 bases short, with 9 bases between. The germline gives CDR1 NNHDY, CDR2 SYVADS. The part of the CDR3 DNA that was read is TGTGCCAGCAGTGATGCAGGGGCTCACACCGGG. Translation: CASSDAGAHTG. In full, the CDR3 reads CASSDAGAHTGQLYF.

Details on this clone: The listed genes are named as in mouse. The read terminates 4 residues ahead of where the CDR3 ends, so the germline J gene completes it. J is TRBJ1-1 and V is TRBV5, with 8 nucleotides matching TRBD1. This CDR3 has 15 residues. V was pared by 5 bases and J by 3 bases, with 8 bases of the junction left unmatched. Per the germline V gene, CDR1 is LGHNA and CDR2 is YNLKQL (reference sequence). The part of the CDR3 DNA that was read is TGTGCCAGCAGCACTCGACAGGGGCGGGACACA. It codes for CASSTRQGRDT. In full, the CDR3 is CASSTRQGRDTEVFF.

The table lists this clone with a few counts. Here the gene names and germline are mouse. Coverage ceases 4 residues before the CDR3 finishes, and the germline J gene fills in the end. V usage is TRBV13-1 and J usage is TRBJ2-3; 14 nucleotides line up with TRBD2. The length of the CDR3 is 14 residues. V trimming: 5 bases; J trimming: 4 bases; junction bases outside the gene matches: 0. From germline, CDR1 is NSHNY and CDR2 SYGAGN. CDR3 DNA, as far as it was read: TGTGCCAGCAGGGGACTGGGGGGGCCAGAA. This codes for CASRGLGGPE. In full, the CDR3 is CASRGLGGPETLYF.

A note on this clone: Gene names follow the mouse nomenclature. The read finishes 4 residues shy of the CDR3 end, and the germline J gene is used to complete it. The J gene is TRBJ2-1, the V gene TRBV13-1; 7 bases fit TRBD1. In germline, CDR1 is NSHNY, CDR2 SYGAGN. There are 13 residues in the CDR3. The sequenced part of the CDR3 DNA is TGTGCCAGCAGAACAGACAGGGTGGCT. Its translation is CASRTDRVA. From start to end, the CDR3 is CASRTDRVAEQFF.

In its sample, this clone was seen a few times. This may be a read error: a much more frequent sequence differs by one nucleotide. Germline and genes: mouse. The sequenced fragment ends 4 residues before the CDR3 boundary, so the rest is inferred from the germline J gene. Different DNA sequences within this sample yield the same CDR3. V gene TRBV5 combines with J gene TRBJ2-3, with 7 bases lining up with TRBD1. The trim removed 4 bases at V and 0 bases at J, leaving 4 bases unmatched. CDR1 and CDR2 from the germline V gene are LGHNA and YNLKQL (reference sequence). The CDR3 extends over 15 amino acids. The CDR3 DNA, read in part, is TGTGCCAGCAGCCCCGGGACAGCTAGTGCAGAA. Its protein product is CASSPGTASAE. The complete CDR3 protein is CASSPGTASAETLYF.

On this clone itself: Gene names denote mouse genes. Read coverage stops 4 residues before the CDR3 terminus; the germline J gene supplies the remainder. The chain employs TRBV13-2 and TRBJ2-3; TRBD2 agrees at 10 bases. V lost 5 bases to trimming and J lost 0 bases; unmatched junction nucleotides: 6. This CDR3 contains 16 residues. From germline, CDR1 is NNHNN and CDR2 SYGAGS (reference sequence). CDR3 in amino acids: CASGNWGGTSAETLYF. The DNA read from the CDR3 is TGTGCCAGCGGAAACTGGGGGGGAACTAGTGCAGAA.

This clone appeared a few times. Genes and germline are mouse. The read finishes 4 residues shy of the CDR3 end, and the germline J gene is used to complete it. The chain recombines TRBV17 with TRBJ2-1, with D perhaps matching TRBD2 (6 bases). The CDR3 totals 16 residues. Per the germline V gene, CDR1 is MNHDT and CDR2 is YYDKIL. Trimming removed 6 bases from V and 0 bases from J, with 15 bases in between. The CDR3 protein is CASSRRGWGNYAEQFF. Incomplete CDR3 DNA: TGTGCTAGCAGCCGGCGGGGCTGGGGTAACTATGCT.

For this clone: All gene names here are mouse names. The read finishes 4 residues shy of the CDR3 end, and the germline J gene is used to complete it. Other DNA sequences in this specimen translate into the identical CDR3. The chain employs TRBV1 and TRBJ2-2, with 11 bases fitting TRBD1. Trimming cost V 0 bases and J 4 bases; bases outside gene matches: 1. There are 16 residues in the CDR3. Germline CDR1 is NSQYPW and CDR2 is LRSPGD (reference sequence). Incomplete CDR3 DNA: TGCACCTGCAGTGCAGATGGGACAGGGGGCACCGGG. Encoded protein: CTCSADGTGGTG. From start to end, the CDR3 is CTCSADGTGGTGQLYF.

Worth noting for this clone: Germline and genes: mouse. The DNA ends 4 residues before the CDR3 does, and the rest of the CDR3 is filled in from the germline J gene. The rearrangement uses TRBV13-1 and TRBJ1-2; TRBD1 matches 7 bases. V lost 1 base, J lost 2 bases, and 5 bases stayed unmatched. Germline CDR1 NSHNY, CDR2 SYGAGN. CDR3 length: 15 amino acids. CDR3 DNA, as far as it was read: TGTGCCAGCAGTGATCCCCGGGACAGTAACTCC. Translated, it gives CASSDPRDSNS. The whole CDR3 region reads CASSDPRDSNSDYTF.